A selection of T cell receptor beta chains follows, all from one sample in a study of T cells in localized non-small cell lung cancer. Assay used: immunoSEQ multiplex PCR; TCRdb lists only in-frame clones, some missing. The table has 40,000 to 50,000 clones, about 90% seen once. The specimen was peripheral blood, collected before any cancer treatment. Every receptor here comes from a female donor over 55 with stage I squamous cell lung carcinoma. Each CDR3 is given with its conserved first and last residue. D genes are given only for firm matches. Clone size is given for some rows only: seen once, a few or many times, or a class if the clone is expanded.

j_call d_call clone_size v_call cdr3_aa cdr3_nt
TRBJ2-7 NA NA TRBV29-1 CSVSGAGAGEQYF TGCAGCGTTTCAGGGGCGGGCGCGGGCGAGCAGTACTTC
TRBJ2-5 TRBD1 NA TRBV7-2 CASSSRDRGQETQYF TGTGCCAGCAGCTCGAGGGACAGGGGGCAAGAGACCCAGTACTTC
TRBJ2-3 NA NA TRBV10-3 CAISDLGAQVTDTQYF TGTGCCATCAGTGATCTGGGTGCTCAAGTCACAGATACGCAGTATTTT
TRBJ1-5 NA NA TRBV27 CASSSGRGGQPQHF TGTGCCAGCAGCTCAGGCAGGGGTGGCCAGCCCCAGCATTTT
TRBJ2-3 TRBD2 NA TRBV5-1 CASSLSAGGLGDTQYF TGCGCCAGCAGCTTATCAGCGGGAGGGTTGGGAGATACGCAGTATTTT
TRBJ2-1 TRBD1 NA TRBV15 CATSVGQGANEQFF TGTGCCACCAGCGTTGGACAGGGGGCAAATGAGCAGTTCTTC
TRBJ2-3 NA NA TRBV5-1 CASSSLRDGSTDTQYF TGCGCCAGCAGCTCTCTCCGGGACGGAAGCACAGATACGCAGTATTTT
TRBJ2-7 TRBD1 NA TRBV6-1 CASRMDRGRSEQYF TGTGCCAGCAGGATGGACAGGGGGCGGTCCGAGCAGTACTTC
TRBJ2-5 NA NA TRBV5-8 CASSLTGARSGETQYF TGTGCCAGCAGCTTAACAGGTGCCAGGTCGGGGGAGACCCAGTACTTC
TRBJ1-2 NA NA TRBV6-6 CASTSLGRITTFYTF TGTGCCAGCACCTCCCTTGGGCGGATTACTACCTTTTACACCTTC
TRBJ1-3 TRBD1 once TRBV25-1 CASATGVGNTIYF TGTGCCAGCGCTACAGGGGTCGGAAACACCATATATTTT
TRBJ1-4 TRBD1 NA TRBV6-5 CASSYRRTGYNEKLFF TGTGCCAGCAGTTACAGAAGGACAGGCTATAATGAAAAACTGTTTTTT
TRBJ1-2 TRBD1 NA TRBV27 CASSPSTGGSYGYTF TGTGCCAGCAGTCCCTCGACAGGGGGGAGCTATGGCTACACCTTC
TRBJ2-7 NA NA TRBV29-1 CSVEKGPSYEQYF TGCAGCGTTGAAAAAGGGCCATCCTACGAGCAGTACTTC
TRBJ2-5 NA once TRBV12-2 CASRLGLTSGRGETQYF TGTGCAAGTCGCTTAGGCCTCACTAGCGGGAGAGGAGAGACCCAGTACTTC
TRBJ2-7 TRBD1 NA TRBV5-5 CASSLLRDRGYEQYF TGTGCCAGCAGCTTGTTACGGGACAGGGGCTACGAGCAGTACTTC
TRBJ2-7 NA once TRBV18 CASSVTGSEQYF TGTGCCAGCTCAGTAACAGGGAGCGAGCAGTACTTC
TRBJ2-1 NA NA TRBV5-6 CASSFYNEQFF TGTGCCAGCAGCTTTTACAATGAGCAGTTCTTC
TRBJ2-2 NA NA TRBV5-1 CASSLERVNTGELFF TGCGCCAGCAGCTTGGAGAGGGTGAACACCGGGGAGCTGTTTTTT
TRBJ2-7 TRBD2 NA TRBV5-5 CASSSRREAPWEQYF TGTGCCAGCAGCTCTCGACGGGAGGCACCCTGGGAGCAGTACTTC
TRBJ1-1 NA NA TRBV5-6 CASSFRNTEAFF TGTGCCAGCAGCTTCAGGAACACTGAAGCTTTCTTT
TRBJ1-5 TRBD1 NA TRBV2 CAIGQDNSNQPQHF TGTGCCATAGGACAGGATAATAGCAATCAGCCCCAGCATTTT
TRBJ2-3 NA NA TRBV29-1 CSVELGPDTQYF TGCAGCGTTGAATTGGGTCCAGATACGCAGTATTTT
TRBJ1-3 NA NA TRBV5-1 CASSDQPGSSGNTIYF TGCGCCAGCAGCGACCAACCGGGTTCCTCTGGAAACACCATATATTTT
TRBJ2-7 TRBD2 NA TRBV7-7 CASSLRTSGEQYF TGTGCTAGCAGCTTGCGGACTAGCGGCGAGCAGTACTTC
TRBJ1-5 NA NA TRBV6-1 CASSGPDGQPRVYSNQPQHF TGTGCCAGCAGTGGCCCCGATGGACAGCCGAGGGTCTATAGCAATCAGCCCCAGCATTTT
TRBJ2-7 TRBD2 NA TRBV10-3 CAIGDPGLAGGEIYEQYF TGTGCCATCGGTGACCCGGGACTAGCGGGAGGGGAGATCTACGAGCAGTACTTC
TRBJ2-2 TRBD1 few TRBV30 CAWRVLGQGNTGELFF TGTGCCTGGAGAGTCCTCGGACAGGGGAACACCGGGGAGCTGTTTTTT
TRBJ1-4 NA NA TRBV4-3 CASSQDLGGANEKLFF TGCGCCAGCAGCCAGGATTTGGGGGGAGCTAATGAAAAACTGTTTTTT
TRBJ2-2 NA NA TRBV18 CASSPWGLANTGELFF TGTGCCAGCTCACCATGGGGTCTAGCTAACACCGGGGAGCTGTTTTTT
TRBJ1-1 NA NA TRBV6-5 CASSYGRNTEAFF TGTGCCAGCAGTTACGGGAGGAACACTGAAGCTTTCTTT
TRBJ1-3 NA NA TRBV4-3 CASSQESTGNTIYF TGCGCCAGCAGCCAAGAGTCAACTGGAAACACCATATATTTT
TRBJ2-2 NA NA TRBV7-9 CASSLENGGLNTGELFF TGTGCCAGCAGCTTAGAGAATGGCGGGCTGAACACCGGGGAGCTGTTTTTT
TRBJ2-2 TRBD2 NA TRBV2 CASSAGRELAGELFF TGTGCCAGCAGTGCTGGGCGGGAGTTGGCCGGGGAGCTGTTTTTT
TRBJ1-2 NA NA TRBV9 CASSPSGVPSANYGYTF TGTGCCAGCAGCCCCTCAGGGGTCCCGTCAGCTAACTATGGCTACACCTTC
TRBJ2-3 NA NA TRBV18 CASSPEVSLAKADTQYF TGTGCCAGCTCACCAGAAGTAAGCCTAGCAAAGGCAGATACGCAGTATTTT
TRBJ2-2 TRBD1 few TRBV18 CASSLSGTGGRTGELFF TGTGCCAGCTCACTTTCCGGGACAGGGGGCCGAACCGGGGAGCTGTTTTTT
TRBJ2-1 NA NA TRBV5-8 CASSLGGARDEQFF TGTGCCAGCAGCCTGGGGGGGGCTCGGGATGAGCAGTTCTTC
TRBJ1-3 NA NA TRBV5-1 CASSSGQVGNTIYF TGCGCCAGCAGCTCCGGTCAAGTCGGAAACACCATATATTTT
TRBJ2-3 NA NA TRBV27 CASRWNRGDTQYF TGTGCCAGCAGGTGGAACCGGGGAGATACGCAGTATTTT
TRBJ2-3 NA NA TRBV7-9 CASSLDLNLGQNTDTQYF TGTGCCAGCAGCTTGGACTTAAACTTAGGACAGAACACAGATACGCAGTATTTT
TRBJ2-7 NA once TRBV2 CASSLPTGPPYEQYF TGTGCCAGCAGCCTCCCGACGGGGCCGCCCTACGAGCAGTACTTC
TRBJ2-5 TRBD2 NA TRBV5-1 CASRVAGGPLETQYF TGCGCCAGTCGTGTAGCGGGAGGGCCTTTGGAGACCCAGTACTTC
TRBJ1-6 TRBD1 NA TRBV5-8 CASSRDRRNSPLHF TGTGCCAGCAGCCGGGACAGACGTAATTCACCCCTCCACTTT
TRBJ2-3 NA once TRBV4-3 CASSRQPLSTDTQYF TGCGCCAGCAGCCGGCAACCGTTGAGCACAGATACGCAGTATTTT
TRBJ2-1 TRBD2 NA TRBV18 CASSPRAGGPDEQFF TGTGCCAGCTCACCACGGGCGGGAGGGCCCGATGAGCAGTTCTTC
TRBJ2-4 NA NA TRBV5-8 CASRRRRDVNIQYF TGTGCCAGCAGGCGACGCAGGGATGTGAACATTCAGTACTTC
TRBJ2-3 NA NA TRBV29-1 CSAQEDTQYF TGCAGCGCCCAGGAGGATACGCAGTATTTT
TRBJ2-1 NA NA TRBV27 CASSSPGRRRNEQFF TGTGCCAGCAGCTCCCCCGGCAGGAGGAGAAATGAGCAGTTCTTC
TRBJ2-1 NA NA TRBV15 CATSDGDNEQFF TGTGCCACCAGTGACGGGGACAATGAGCAGTTCTTC
TRBJ2-1 NA NA TRBV19 CASSRLKSTSYNEQFF TGTGCCAGTAGTCGATTGAAGTCGACTTCCTACAATGAGCAGTTCTTC